This TCR beta chain was identified during a study of shared clonotypes between healthy human individuals. For the study at large: Each donor's CD4 naive and CD4 memory cells filled three plates apiece, CD8 naive two, and CD8 memory one.

Data came from immunoSEQ multiplex PCR; TCRdb stores just in-frame clones and leaves some out. Of about 580,000 clones listed, about 98% are singletons. Terminally differentiated effector memory CD45RA+ cells were left out of the naive CD8 fraction, which was CD45RO-negative and positively selected for CCR7. This CDR3 region has 13 residues. V was clipped by 6 bases and J by 5 bases, with 13 bases between them. The germline gives CDR1 KGHSH, CDR2 LQKENI. Sequencing was performed on naive CD8+ T cells sorted from blood. The chain joins TRBV18 to TRBJ2-5; unclear D gene. This TCR came from a man aged 25 to 40 in good health. The CDR3 here is CASSQAPRETQYF. In DNA form, the CDR3 reads TGTGCCAGCTCGCAGGCCCCCAGGGAGACCCAGTACTTC.